The sequence of this TCR beta chain was determined in a study of spatial heterogeneity in lung cancer. Study-level information: Matched bulk RNA-seq provided a T cell module score, and TCR transcript counts in tumor regions correlated strongly with it. Study outcomes and limitations: The study found that expanded intratumoral alpha and beta TCR counts tracked tumor mutation counts.

This clonotype was seen repeatedly, ten times or more. What it recognizes is unknown. As for time point: sample taken at primary tumor resection. MiXCR, applied by TCRdb to the 5' RACE reads, yields one record per CDR3 protein. Of about 100,000 distinct CDR3 sequences listed, around 4.8% are singletons. From germline, CDR1 is DFQATT and CDR2 SNEGSKA (reference sequence). CDR3 length equals 14 residues. Trimming pared 0 bases from V and 5 bases from J, leaving 12 bases between. This specimen consisted of lung tumor tissue, obtained at surgery. The source is a male donor with early-stage non-small cell lung cancer. The chain recombines TRBV20-1 with TRBJ2-3, with D tentatively TRBD2 (6 bases). CDR3 sequence: CSARDGGSGDTQYF. CDR3 coding DNA: TGCAGTGCTAGAGACGGGGGAAGTGGAGATACGCAGTATTTT.